This TCR beta chain was identified during a study of glioma-infiltrating T cells after dendritic cell vaccination. On the study more broadly: Patients received autologous tumor lysate-pulsed dendritic cell vaccination between the early 2000s and the early 2010s. Whole-study results and caveats: Only a small number of patients had complete blood and tumor samples.

The PCR used 60 V beta and 13 J beta primers. Produced via immunoSEQ multiplex PCR; TCRdb's table is partial and in-frame only. The sample comprises about 82,000 clones, over 85% of which are singletons, and about 3% rests with the top ten. PBMC sampling occurred before vaccination, two weeks after the third dose, and at progression. With respect to this clone: Its target is not known.

The clonotype was recovered from a human donor with glioblastoma. The sequencing here drew on blood, taken before dendritic cell vaccination.

The CDR3 DNA is TGTGCCAGCAGCTTGGATAGCGGGAGGGCCCAGGAGACCCAGTACTTC. Encoded protein: CASSLDSGRAQETQYF. The chain couples TRBV5-4 to TRBJ2-5, with TRBD2 identical over 11 bases. V lost 0 bases to trimming and J lost 5 bases; unmatched junction nucleotides: 6. The CDR3 consists of 16 residues. CDR1 and CDR2 (germline): SGHNT, YYREEE (reference sequence). Complete variable domain (other parts from reference TRBV5-4 and TRBJ2-5): ETGVTQSPTHLIKTRGQQVTLRCSSQSGHNTVSWYQQALGQGPQFIFQYYREEENGRGNFPPRFSGLQFPNYSSELNVNALELDDSALYLCASSLDSGRAQETQYFGPGTRLLVL.